The entry that follows covers one TCR beta chain sequence. Its antigen is not identified. This sample is part of a study of T cell responses to AZD1222 COVID-19 vaccine. Study context: Pooling covered second doses at about 4 or about 12 weeks.

Study-level findings and limits: At 160-218 and 743-854, vaccine-associated CD4 TCRs were dominant, and they spanned spike.

Sequenced by immunoSEQ multiplex PCR; TCRdb stores in-frame clones only, minus some. The sample includes 130,000 to 150,000 clones, 85% to 90% seen only once; the top ten take 1.5% to 2%. Trimming cost V 5 bases and J 4 bases, with 5 bases left between them. Germline V gives CDR1 PRHDT, CDR2 FYEKMQ (reference sequence). The CDR3 runs 11 residues. The chain joins TRBV13 to TRBJ1-1, with D unclear. This sequence was found in an adult in good health. Here the sequenced sample was peripheral blood, taken on day 0 of AZD1222 vaccination. The CDR3, as DNA: TGTGCCAGCAGCCCCGGCACTGAAGCTTTCTTT. Translated, it gives CASSPGTEAFF. The whole variable domain, filled in from reference TRBV13 and TRBJ1-1, reads AAGVIQSPRHLIKEKRETATLKCYPIPRHDTVYWYQQGPGQDPQFLISFYEKMQSDKGSIPDRFSAQQFSDYHSELNMSSLELGDSALYFCASSPGTEAFFGQGTRLTVV.